This TCR beta chain was observed in a study of cytomegalovirus exposure and HLA in healthy donors. Germline CDR1 is KGHSH and CDR2 is LQKENI. The V gene end was trimmed by 6 bases and the J gene end by 0 bases; junction bases not matched to a gene: 6. This CDR3 spans 18 amino acids. Researchers ran the PCR with 60 Vbeta and 13 Jbeta primers. Only in-frame clones appear in the TCRdb table, and some are missing; sequencing was by immunoSEQ multiplex PCR. Among 250,000 to 350,000 clones listed, roughly 90% were seen once. This sequence was found in a man aged 40-50 years in good health and CMV-seropositive. The gene calls are TRBV18 and TRBJ2-1; TRBD2 aligns across 15 bases. Sequenced: PBMCs. CDR3 residues: CASSGLAGGRSSYNEQFF. The DNA for the CDR3 is TGTGCCAGCTCGGGACTAGCGGGAGGAAGAAGCTCCTACAATGAGCAGTTCTTC.